Described below is a single TCR beta chain sequence and its context. Its antigen is still unknown. A much larger clonotype is one base distant, so this may be a read error. The genes are named according to mouse. The CDR3 goes on 4 residues after the read ends, and that part is filled in from the germline J gene. Using CD4, CD8alpha, NKG2D, NKG2ACE and other markers, pooled cutaneous lymph node cells were sorted. CDR1 is FNHDT, CDR2 SITEND, per germline (reference sequence). Germline trimming cut 3 bases from V and 4 bases from J; bases unmatched to any gene: 0. CDR3 length: 12 residues. This specimen belongs to a study of CD8+ T cells in alopecia areata. Study summary: Recipient mice, roughly 6-10-week-old female C3H/HeJ animals, received skin from 6-12-month-old C3H/HeJ graft donors with spontaneous alopecia.

Study-wide results and caveats: Scalp sequencing captures resident alphabeta T cells of normal skin too. Affected lesional scalp, above all in alopecia totalis/universalis, was more clonal than normal scalp.

Sequencing used cDNA as its template, made by extracting RNA and reverse transcribing it. The protocol was immunoSEQ multiplex PCR, while the TCRdb copy is restricted to in-frame clones and leaves out a portion. Recorded here are 15,000 to 20,000 clones, with no singletons, and the ten leading clones hold over 25%. The TCR sequence derives from a C3H/HeJ mouse with alopecia areata. The strain is characterized by the MHC haplotype H2-k. What was sequenced was CD8+ T cells sorted from a lymph node. The chain is built from TRBV19 and TRBJ1-2, with TRBD1 matching over 7 bases. CDR3 bases read: TGTGCCAGCAGTACAGGGGGCTCC. Encoded protein: CASSTGGS. The CDR3 in its entirety is CASSTGGSDYTF.